The 18 T cell receptor beta chains listed next were all sequenced from one sample in a study of blood T cell repertoires in COVID-19. Measured with immunoSEQ multiplex PCR; TCRdb has only the in-frame clones, and not every one. The sample contains over 60,000 clones, over 80% of which appear only once. Sequencing was done on a sample of peripheral blood. The receptors shown here come from a human donor in a cohort sampled during active COVID-19.

The chain is built from TRBV7-8 and TRBJ2-7; 7 nucleotides align to TRBD1. J gave up 1 base and V 5 bases, and 2 bases lay outside the gene matches. Germline CDR1 is SGHVS and CDR2 is FQNEAQ. This CDR3 comprises 13 residues. CDR3 sequence (DNA): TGTGCCAGCAGCCGGACAGGATCCTACGAGCAGTACTTC. Its protein product is CASSRTGSYEQYF.

This clone was picked up a small number of times. The chain has TRBV5-1 and TRBJ2-5, with D hard to call. Deletions cut 1 base from V and 5 bases from J, with 9 bases between. CDR1 and CDR2 from the germline V gene are SGHRS and YFSETQ. There are 13 residues in the CDR3. CDR3 region: CASSLTATETQYF. CDR3 sequence (DNA): TGCGCCAGCAGCTTGACAGCAACCGAGACCCAGTACTTC. The full variable domain, completed using reference TRBV5-1 and TRBJ2-5, is KAGVTQTPRYLIKTRGQQVTLSCSPISGHRSVSWYQQTPGQGLQFLFEYFSETQRNKGNFPGRFSGRQFSNSRSEMNVSTLELGDSALYLCASSLTATETQYFGPGTRLLVL.

This chain uses TRBV29-1 with TRBJ2-3; perhaps TRBD2 as D (5 bases). This CDR3 comprises 15 residues. Germline V gene sequence: CDR1 SQVTM, CDR2 ANQGSEA. Trimming stripped 0 bases from V and 1 base from J, with 11 bases between. CDR3: CSVEDRGRGTDTQYF. DNA of the CDR3: TGCAGCGTTGAAGATCGGGGTCGGGGCACAGATACGCAGTATTTT.

The rearrangement joins TRBV6-6 to TRBJ2-3, with TRBD1 matching over 8 bases. The V gene's germline CDR1 is MNHNY and CDR2 SVGAGI (reference sequence). The CDR3 spans 15 residues. Trimming at V came to 6 bases and at J to 1 base, leaving 6 bases not matched to a gene. CDR3 nucleotide sequence: TGTGCCAGCAGAGACAGGGGATTGGGCACAGATACGCAGTATTTT. Amino acids: CASRDRGLGTDTQYF.

This chain joins TRBV6-1 and TRBJ2-7; the D is unclear. CDR1 is MNHNS, CDR2 SASEGT, per germline. V was clipped by 2 bases and J by 4 bases, with 3 bases between them. The CDR3 runs to 11 residues. CDR3 in amino acids: CASSETYEQYF. The CDR3 DNA reads as TGTGCCAGCAGTGAAACTTACGAGCAGTACTTC.

This rearrangement joins TRBV7-2 to TRBJ1-4; TRBD1 matches 7 bases. The CDR3 covers 15 residues. The J segment lost 8 bases and the V segment lost 1 base, leaving 7 bases of the junction unmatched. The germline V gene has CDR1 SGHTA and CDR2 FQGNSA. The CDR3 sequence is CASSLEQGLVEKLFF. CDR3 nucleotides: TGTGCCAGCAGCTTAGAACAGGGGTTAGTGGAAAAACTGTTTTTT.

J is TRBJ1-1 and V is TRBV11-2; D remains ambiguous. V was pared by 5 bases and J by 0 bases, with 13 bases between. Germline CDR1 and CDR2: SGHAT and FQNNGV. CDR3 length: 15 amino acids. CDR3: CASSPGRGLNTEAFF. The CDR3 coding sequence is TGTGCCAGCAGCCCTGGTCGAGGGTTGAACACTGAAGCTTTCTTT.

CDR3 amino acids: CASSAGTGDSPLHF. The CDR3 nucleotides read TGTGCCAGCAGTGCAGGGACAGGGGATTCACCCCTCCACTTT. The J gene is TRBJ1-6, the V gene TRBV2, with 10 nucleotides matching TRBD1. Germline trimming cut 4 bases from V and 8 bases from J; bases unmatched to any gene: 2. Germline CDR1 and CDR2: SNHLY and FYNNEI. CDR3 length equals 14 residues.

The chain recombines TRBV2 with TRBJ1-1; tentatively, D is TRBD1 (5 bases). The germline CDR1 and CDR2 sequences are SNHLY and FYNNEI. With 4 bases removed from V and 4 bases from J, the gap between germline ends came to 13 bases. CDR3 length equals 14 residues. In DNA, the CDR3 is TGTGCCAGCAGTGTTCTTCAGGGTAGCACTGAAGCTTTCTTT. Its translation: CASSVLQGSTEAFF.

V and J are TRBV11-2 and TRBJ2-7, with a possible D match to TRBD2 (5 bases). The germline V gene has CDR1 SGHAT and CDR2 FQNNGV. This CDR3 spans 14 amino acids. V was pared by 2 bases and J by 3 bases, with 11 bases between. The CDR3 DNA reads as TGTGCCAGCAGCTTACTAGGGAGCCGCTACGAGCAGTACTTC. Residues: CASSLLGSRYEQYF.

V is TRBV6-6 and J is TRBJ1-3; TRBD1 agrees at 7 bases. The germline gives CDR1 MNHNY, CDR2 SVGAGI (reference sequence). The CDR3 contains 15 residues. With V trimmed by 4 bases and J by 9 bases, 12 bases remained unmatched. The CDR3 is CASSLRGGDGGTIYF. The CDR3 DNA sequence: TGTGCCAGCAGTTTGAGAGGGGGCGATGGCGGCACCATATATTTT.

J is TRBJ2-2 and V is TRBV9; perhaps TRBD1 as D (6 bases). V was pared by 5 bases and J by 4 bases, with 15 bases between. Germline CDR1 is SGDLS and CDR2 is YYNGEE. This CDR3 is built from 15 residues. The CDR3 spells CASSFTGSSTGELFF. CDR3 coding DNA: TGTGCCAGCAGTTTTACAGGGTCCTCCACCGGGGAGCTGTTTTTT.

V and J are TRBV29-1 and TRBJ2-2; the D gene is possibly TRBD1 (6 bases). Per the germline V gene, CDR1 is SQVTM and CDR2 is ANQGSEA. The CDR3 consists of 12 residues. V shed 6 bases and J shed 4 bases, with 9 bases lying between them. The CDR3 coding sequence is TGCAGCGTGACAGGCGGCACCGGGGAGCTGTTTTTT. Encoded protein: CSVTGGTGELFF.

This clone was picked up one time. DNA for the CDR3: TGTGCCAGCAGCCAGGGACTAGCGGGGGGTAGAAACAATGAGCAGTTCTTC. It specifies CASSQGLAGGRNNEQFF. This rearrangement joins TRBV5-4 to TRBJ2-1; 15 bases agree with TRBD2. V trimming: 4 bases; J trimming: 5 bases; junction bases outside the gene matches: 7. The CDR3 totals 17 residues. CDR1 SGHNT and CDR2 YYREEE come from the germline V gene (reference sequence). Filled out from reference TRBV5-4 and TRBJ2-1, the complete variable domain reads ETGVTQSPTHLIKTRGQQVTLRCSSQSGHNTVSWYQQALGQGPQFIFQYYREEENGRGNFPPRFSGLQFPNYSSELNVNALELDDSALYLCASSQGLAGGRNNEQFFGPGTRLTVL.

The chain recombines TRBV23-1 with TRBJ1-6, with 7 bases lining up with TRBD1. TRBV23-1 is designated an ORF whose function remains uncertain. This CDR3 spans 15 amino acids. The ends lost 8 bases at V and 4 bases at J; junction bases unmatched: 8. The CDR3 loop reads CASLDAGQYNSPLHF. CDR3 bases: TGCGCCAGCCTTGACGCGGGACAGTATAATTCACCCCTCCACTTT.

The J gene is TRBJ1-2, the V gene TRBV2, with D perhaps matching TRBD1 (5 bases). The germline V and J ends were trimmed by 4 bases and 4 bases, with 13 bases remaining between them. Germline V gene data show CDR1 as SNHLY and CDR2 as FYNNEI. The CDR3 totals 14 residues. The CDR3 sequence is CASSVQGGGYGYTF. DNA for the CDR3: TGTGCCAGCAGTGTCCAGGGAGGAGGCTATGGCTACACCTTC.

This chain connects TRBV4-2 to TRBJ2-6, with a weak D call TRBD1 (6 bases). Trimming took off 0 bases at V and 2 bases at J, with 8 bases between the two ends. This CDR3 is 16 amino acids long. CDR1 and CDR2 (germline): LGHNA, YNFKEQ. Written as DNA, the CDR3 is TGTGCCAGCAGCCAAGATGGGGGCGCTGGGGCCAACGTCCTGACTTTC. It yields the protein CASSQDGGAGANVLTF.

To note about this clone: Relative to the germline gene, one junction end is altered; a read error may explain this. This rearrangement joins TRBV7-7 to TRBJ2-1; 8 positions agree with TRBD1. CDR3 length: 17 residues. CDR1 is SSHAT, CDR2 FNYEAQ, per germline (reference sequence). The CDR3 reads CASSLLVGDRWDNEQFF. DNA of the CDR3: TGTGCTAGCAGCTTATTGGTGGGGGACAGGTGGGACAATGAGCAGTTCTTC.